A selection of T cell receptor beta chains follows, all from one sample in a study of CD8+ T cells in alopecia areata. Generated by immunoSEQ multiplex PCR, the TCRdb table keeps only in-frame clones and is missing some. The table includes tens of thousands of clones, more than 65% detected once. The sequences come from CD8+ T cells sorted from blood, collected around week 44, from a patient treated with tofacitinib. Receptors originate from a human donor with alopecia areata. The CDR3 runs from the conserved cysteine through the conserved F or W. Clone sizes are given selectively: once, few, many, or a class where the clone is expanded.

>TRBJ1-2|TRBV30|.
CAWSGPGEGYTF
>TRBJ1-5|TRBV7-8|.
CASSARLGGSNQPQHF
>TRBJ2-1|TRBV6-4|.
CASSATSGAGNEQFF
>TRBJ2-7|TRBV29-1|once
CSEPTAYEQYF
>TRBJ2-3|TRBV4-3|.
CASSQEGDSTDTQYF
>TRBJ1-6|TRBV11-2|.
CASSLGATDNSPLHF
>TRBJ2-1|TRBV5-6|few
CASSLLTSANEQFF
>TRBJ1-2|TRBV10-3|.
CAISESELLLSGAVYGYTF
>TRBJ2-1|TRBV27|few
CASRPGAYNEQFF
>TRBJ1-2|TRBV7-2|.
CASSFRDGYTF
>TRBJ2-7|TRBV4-2|.
CASSQERQSYEQYF
>TRBJ2-1|TRBV12-5|.
CAAARGGRENEQFF
>TRBJ2-1|TRBV7-3|.
CASSTGTGAYNEQFF
>TRBJ2-7|TRBV4-1|.
CASSQDRGEQYF
>TRBJ2-1|TRBV4-3|.
CASSQDELAGKPSSYNEQFF
>TRBJ2-7|TRBV19|.
CASRGQGDYEQYF
>TRBJ2-7|TRBV12-5|.
CASIRWPGQGSYEQYF
>TRBJ2-7|TRBV29-1|.
CSVESSGVYEQYF
>TRBJ1-4|TRBV7-9|.
CASSLGQANEKLFF
>TRBJ2-3|TRBV6-5|.
CASSYGTGRDTQYF
>TRBJ2-3|TRBV13|.
CASSPQRGRTDTQYF
>TRBJ2-1|TRBV11-2|.
CASSSGTRRANEQFF
>TRBJ2-4|TRBV19|.
CASSDRLAKNIQYF
>TRBJ1-1|TRBV19|.
CASSIDKLNTEAFF
>TRBJ1-2|TRBV25-1|.
CASRPGQGNYGYTF
>TRBJ1-2|TRBV7-2|.
CASSLEGGVRGYTF
>TRBJ1-1|TRBV7-9|.
CASTNQRGRGNTEAFF
>TRBJ1-5|TRBV15|.
CATTEGTGSNQPQHF
>.|TRBV29-1|.
CSVDFSGQGLVYEQYF
>TRBJ1-3|TRBV23-1|few
CASSQSARSGNTIYF
>TRBJ2-7|TRBV27|.
CASSSLAGVGTAYEQYF
>TRBJ1-2|TRBV15|.
CATSRDRGQGRSTF
>TRBJ2-7|TRBV4-3|.
CASSQGVGAYEQYF
>TRBJ2-1|TRBV7-6|.
CASSLDRVRDEQFF
>TRBJ2-7|TRBV30|.
CAWSATAGESYEQYF
>TRBJ2-5|TRBV6-1|.
CASSVTLGPETQYF
>TRBJ2-3|TRBV6-5|few
CASSSRGELTDTQYF
>TRBJ2-7|TRBV29-1|.
CSAVTGSSYEQYF
>TRBJ2-3|TRBV19|.
CASSTPTGAPDGQYF
>TRBJ1-6|TRBV27|few
CASSSRRSDSPLHF
>TRBJ2-5|TRBV7-7|.
CASSLERVGETQYF
>TRBJ1-1|TRBV6-5|once
CASRTGMNTEAFF
>TRBJ2-6|TRBV13|.
CASSFRTGRPSGANVLTF
>TRBJ1-1|TRBV9|few
CASSVDWGAPNTEAFF
>TRBJ1-4|TRBV30|.
CAWRRTENEKLFF
>TRBJ2-7|TRBV5-1|.
CASSRQGPDEQYF
>TRBJ1-5|TRBV14|few
CASSLGQPQHF
>TRBJ2-1|TRBV15|once
CALGGIDNEQFF
>TRBJ1-2|TRBV29-1|.
CSVVVTDGYTF
>TRBJ2-6|TRBV7-9|.
CASSHPGTGPSGANVLTF
>TRBJ2-1|TRBV7-2|once
CASSLGGGEQFF
>TRBJ1-1|TRBV14|.
CASSPQGGTEAFF
>TRBJ1-5|TRBV28|.
CASNQVGTEFSNQPQHF
>TRBJ2-2|TRBV6-1|once
CASSRKSGELFF
>TRBJ2-4|TRBV4-1|few
CASSRGPFNPGDIQYF
>TRBJ1-1|TRBV4-3|.
CASSQNSRGTEAFF
>TRBJ1-3|TRBV29-1|.
CSVLDRASSGNTIYF